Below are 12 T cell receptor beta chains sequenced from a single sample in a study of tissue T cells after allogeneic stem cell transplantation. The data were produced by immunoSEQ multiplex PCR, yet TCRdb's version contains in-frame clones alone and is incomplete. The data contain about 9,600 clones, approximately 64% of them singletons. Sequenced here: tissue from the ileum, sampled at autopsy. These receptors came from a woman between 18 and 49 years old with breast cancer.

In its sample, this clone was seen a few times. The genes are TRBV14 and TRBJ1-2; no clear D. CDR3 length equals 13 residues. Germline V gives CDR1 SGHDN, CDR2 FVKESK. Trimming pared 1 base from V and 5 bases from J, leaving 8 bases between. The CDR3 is CASSQAQEYGYTF. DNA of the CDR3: TGTGCCAGCAGCCAAGCCCAGGAGTATGGCTACACCTTC.

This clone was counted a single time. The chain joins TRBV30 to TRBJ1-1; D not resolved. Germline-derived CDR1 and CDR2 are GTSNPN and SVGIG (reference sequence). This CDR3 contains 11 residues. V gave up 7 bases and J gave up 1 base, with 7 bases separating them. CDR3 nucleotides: TGTGCCTACGAAAGGAACACTGAAGCTTTCTTT. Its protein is CAYERNTEAFF.

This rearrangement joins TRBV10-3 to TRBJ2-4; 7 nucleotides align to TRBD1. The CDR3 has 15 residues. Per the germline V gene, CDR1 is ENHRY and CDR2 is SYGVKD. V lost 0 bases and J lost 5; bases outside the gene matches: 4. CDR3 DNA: TGTGCCATCAGTGAGTCAAGACAGGGCGAAAACATTCAGTACTTC. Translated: CAISESRQGENIQYF.

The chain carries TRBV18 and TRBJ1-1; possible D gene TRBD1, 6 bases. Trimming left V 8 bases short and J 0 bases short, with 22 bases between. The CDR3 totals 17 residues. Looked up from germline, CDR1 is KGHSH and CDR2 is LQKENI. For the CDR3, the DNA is TGTGCCAGCCACACCAACCGGGGGGGCTTAATGAACACTGAAGCTTTCTTT. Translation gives CASHTNRGGLMNTEAFF.

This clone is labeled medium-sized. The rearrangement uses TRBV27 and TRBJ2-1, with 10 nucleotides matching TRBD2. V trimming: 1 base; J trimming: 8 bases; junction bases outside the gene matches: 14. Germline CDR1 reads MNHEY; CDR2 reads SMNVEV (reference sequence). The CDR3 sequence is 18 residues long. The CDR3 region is CASSLYSVLAGVRHEQFF. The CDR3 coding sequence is TGTGCCAGCAGTTTATATTCCGTCCTAGCGGGAGTTAGGCATGAGCAGTTCTTC.

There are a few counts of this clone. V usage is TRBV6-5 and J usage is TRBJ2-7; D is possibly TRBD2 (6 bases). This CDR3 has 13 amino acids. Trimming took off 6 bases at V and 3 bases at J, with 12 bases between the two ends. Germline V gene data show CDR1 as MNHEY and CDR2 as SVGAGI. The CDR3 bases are TGTGCCAGCAGGTTTAACGGGGGCTACGAGCAGTACTTC. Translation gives CASRFNGGYEQYF.

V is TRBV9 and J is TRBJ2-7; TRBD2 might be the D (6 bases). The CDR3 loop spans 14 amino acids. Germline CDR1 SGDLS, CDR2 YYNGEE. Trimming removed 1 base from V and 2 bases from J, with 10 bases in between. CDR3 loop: CASSVTGVPYEQYF. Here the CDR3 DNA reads TGTGCCAGCAGCGTAACGGGGGTTCCCTACGAGCAGTACTTC.

The CDR3 DNA follows: TGTGCCAGCAGTCTTACCATTCAGGGGAACACTGAAGCTTTCTTT. This translates into CASSLTIQGNTEAFF. J is TRBJ1-1 and V is TRBV5-6, with a tentative D call TRBD1 (5 bases). CDR3 length: 15 residues. Germline V gene sequence: CDR1 SGHDT, CDR2 YYEEEE. V was cut by 5 bases and J by 1 base, with 15 bases left in between.

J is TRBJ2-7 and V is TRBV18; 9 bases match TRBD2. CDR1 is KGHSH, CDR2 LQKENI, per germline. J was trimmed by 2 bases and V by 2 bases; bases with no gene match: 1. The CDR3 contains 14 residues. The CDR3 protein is CASSPTSGPYEQYF. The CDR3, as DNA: TGTGCCAGCTCACCAACTAGCGGGCCCTACGAGCAGTACTTC.

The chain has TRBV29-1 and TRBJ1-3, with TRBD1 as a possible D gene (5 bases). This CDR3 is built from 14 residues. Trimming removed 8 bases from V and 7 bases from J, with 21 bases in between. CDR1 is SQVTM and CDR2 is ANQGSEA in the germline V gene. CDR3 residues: CSIQNRGLGNTIYF. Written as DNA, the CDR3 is TGCAGCATCCAAAATCGGGGCCTCGGGAACACCATATATTTT.

CDR3 residues: CASTTKGLGNEKLFF. The CDR3 DNA sequence: TGCGCCAGCACCACCAAAGGGTTAGGCAATGAAAAACTGTTTTTT. The V call is TRBV5-1, the J call TRBJ1-4; unclear D gene. Trimming cost V 6 bases and J 5 bases, with 17 bases left between them. The CDR3 is made up of 15 amino acids. Germline V gene sequence: CDR1 SGHRS, CDR2 YFSETQ.

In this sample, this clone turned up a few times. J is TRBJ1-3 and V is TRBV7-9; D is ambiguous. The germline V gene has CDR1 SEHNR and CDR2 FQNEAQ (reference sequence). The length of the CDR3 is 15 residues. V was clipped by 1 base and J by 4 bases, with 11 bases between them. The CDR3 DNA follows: TGTGCCAGCAGCTTAGGACAAGCCCACGGAAACACCATATATTTT. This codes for CASSLGQAHGNTIYF. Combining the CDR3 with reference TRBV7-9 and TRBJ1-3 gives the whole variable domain DTGVSQNPRHKITKRGQNVTFRCDPISEHNRLYWYRQTLGQGPEFLTYFQNEAQLEKSRLLSDRFSAERPKGSFSTLEIQRTEQGDSAMYLCASSLGQAHGNTIYFGEGSWLTVV.